The 32 T cell receptor beta chains below were found in one sample sequenced in a study of blood T cell repertoires in COVID-19. Here immunoSEQ multiplex PCR was the method, and the copy in TCRdb shows in-frame clones only, minus some. The sample includes roughly 68,000 clones, roughly 85% seen only once; the top ten take approximately 25%. The sample was peripheral blood. The receptors shown here come from a man aged 50 or older with acute or convalescent COVID-19.

The rearrangement links TRBV7-3 to TRBJ2-1, with a possible D match to TRBD2 (6 bases). The CDR3 has 14 amino acids. Germline V gene sequence: CDR1 SGHTA, CDR2 FQGTGA. Trimming removed 2 bases at V and 4 bases at J, with 9 bases between. The CDR3 protein is CASSLLGLYNEQFF. CDR3 nucleotide sequence: TGTGCCAGCAGCTTATTAGGACTATACAATGAGCAGTTCTTC.

A few counts support this clone. The chain is built from TRBV5-1 and TRBJ2-1; TRBD1 is a possible D gene (6 bases). Germline V gives CDR1 SGHRS, CDR2 YFSETQ. Trimming pared 2 bases from V and 7 bases from J, leaving 13 bases between. The CDR3 has 14 amino acids. The CDR3 is CASSLLNRVNEQFF. The CDR3 DNA follows: TGCGCCAGCAGCTTACTCAACAGGGTTAATGAGCAGTTCTTC.

CDR3 sequence reads: CASSLGQNTDTQYF. As DNA, the CDR3 is TGTGCCAGCAGCCTCGGACAGAACACAGATACGCAGTATTTT. This sequence joins TRBV9 and TRBJ2-3, with TRBD1 as a possible D gene (6 bases). Germline CDR1 reads SGDLS; CDR2 reads YYNGEE. The CDR3 is 14 residues long. V lost 4 bases and J lost 2, with 11 bases in between.

The chain recombines TRBV18 with TRBJ2-3, with D maybe TRBD1 (6 bases). This CDR3 spans 15 amino acids. Between the trimmed V and J ends, which lost 3 bases and 2 bases, there was a span of 12 bases. Germline CDR1 is KGHSH and CDR2 is LQKENI. The CDR3 is CASSPQTGLTDTQYF. CDR3 bases: TGTGCCAGCTCACCGCAGACAGGCCTCACAGATACGCAGTATTTT.

V usage is TRBV5-1 and J usage is TRBJ2-1; no clear D gene. The CDR3 totals 12 residues. Germline CDR1 and CDR2: SGHRS and YFSETQ. V lost 1 base to trimming and J lost 8 bases, with 7 bases between them. CDR3 DNA sequence: TGCGCCAGCAGCTTGCTGGGCTATGAGCAGTTCTTC. Translating gives CASSLLGYEQFF.

This chain links TRBV5-8 with TRBJ1-6; D possibly corresponds to TRBD1 (5 bases). The CDR3 loop spans 15 amino acids. The V end was cut by 4 bases, the J end by 7 bases, with 15 bases between. CDR1 and CDR2 (germline): SGHTS, YDEGEE. The CDR3 reads CASSHGGRLNSPLHF. The CDR3 DNA sequence: TGTGCCAGCAGCCACGGGGGAAGATTGAATTCACCCCTCCACTTT.

The chain's CDR3 is CASSLLAAGGKETQYF. CDR3 nucleotide sequence: TGCGCCAGCAGCCTCCTCGCAGCGGGGGGGAAAGAGACCCAGTACTTC. The chain is built from TRBV5-1 and TRBJ2-5; 10 positions agree with TRBD2. This CDR3 is 16 amino acids long. Per the germline V gene, CDR1 is SGHRS and CDR2 is YFSETQ. The V segment lost 4 bases and the J segment 3 bases; nucleotides outside the gene matches: 9.

The V gene is TRBV21-1, the J gene TRBJ1-5. TRBV21-1 is listed as a pseudogene. The CDR3 is made up of 15 amino acids. CDR3 nucleotide sequence: TGTGCCAGCAGTCAAGGAGGGGAAGGGGATCAGCCCCAGCATTTT. Its protein product is CASSQGGEGDQPQHF.

By its share, this clone is medium-sized. The chain couples TRBV28 to TRBJ1-5; 7 nucleotides agree with TRBD1. V lost 6 bases, J lost 4 bases, and 21 bases stayed unmatched. The CDR3 spans 19 residues. From germline, CDR1 is MDHEN and CDR2 SYDVKM. This CDR3 reads CASSIQGTPAGRGNQPQHF. CDR3 nucleotide sequence: TGTGCCAGCAGCATACAGGGGACTCCGGCGGGACGGGGGAATCAGCCCCAGCATTTT.

The chain recombines TRBV5-6 with TRBJ1-2; D is unclear. Trimming cost V 0 bases and J 3 bases, with 3 bases left between them. The CDR3 covers 12 residues. CDR1 and CDR2 (germline): SGHDT, YYEEEE. The CDR3, as DNA: TGTGCCAGCAGCTTGGCTGACTATGGCTACACCTTC. It encodes CASSLADYGYTF.

V and J are TRBV7-9 and TRBJ2-3; unclear D gene. The CDR3 covers 14 residues. Trimming removed 5 bases from V and 6 bases from J, with 15 bases in between. Looked up from germline, CDR1 is SEHNR and CDR2 is FQNEAQ (reference sequence). Written as DNA, the CDR3 is TGTGCCAGCAGCCGCACTACAAACGAGGATACGCAGTATTTT. Its translation is CASSRTTNEDTQYF.

The chain couples TRBV5-1 to TRBJ2-1, with D possibly being TRBD1 (6 bases). The CDR3 has 14 residues. Trimming cost V 2 bases and J 5 bases, with 11 bases left between them. Germline assignment: CDR1 SGHRS and CDR2 YFSETQ. As DNA, the CDR3 is TGCGCCAGCAGCTTACAGGGAACGGACAATGAGCAGTTCTTC. This encodes CASSLQGTDNEQFF.

This clone was observed a few times. CDR3 nucleotides: TGTGCCAGCAGGTTTCAGACAGGGGGGTTCGACGAGCAGTACTTC. Residues: CASRFQTGGFDEQYF. The V call is TRBV6-6, the J call TRBJ2-7; 9 nucleotides match TRBD1. V was clipped by 6 bases and J by 5 bases; unmatched bases: 11. Per the germline V gene, CDR1 is MNHNY and CDR2 is SVGAGI (reference sequence). The CDR3 spans 15 residues.

V gene TRBV20-1 combines with J gene TRBJ1-2; D is undetermined. V was pared by 3 bases and J by 5 bases, with 13 bases between. The CDR3 loop spans 13 amino acids. Germline lookup yields CDR1 DFQATT and CDR2 SNEGSKA (reference sequence). CDR3 coding DNA: TGCAGTGCTAGTTTTCGGGGTAGTTATGGCTACACCTTC. It codes for CSASFRGSYGYTF.

The rearrangement uses TRBV30 and TRBJ2-2; 11 bases map to TRBD1. V shed 5 bases and J 7 bases; nucleotides not matched to a gene: 6. CDR1 and CDR2 (germline): GTSNPN, SVGIG (reference sequence). CDR3 length equals 14 residues. The CDR3 is CAWGGQGDVGELFF. In DNA, the CDR3 is TGTGCCTGGGGGGGACAGGGGGATGTCGGGGAGCTGTTTTTT. The whole variable domain, filled in from reference TRBV30 and TRBJ2-2, reads SQTIHQWPATLVQPVGSPLSLECTVEGTSNPNLYWYRQAAGRGLQLLFYSVGIGQISSEVPQNLSASRPQDRQFILSSKKLLLSDSGFYLCAWGGQGDVGELFFGEGSRLTVL.

The genes are TRBV2 and TRBJ1-5; 9 bases line up with TRBD1. Losses at the gene ends were 6 bases for V and 14 bases for J; bases not matched to a gene: 11. The CDR3 has 13 amino acids. The germline V gene encodes CDR1 SNHLY and CDR2 FYNNEI. This CDR3 is CASSPLRGQGEHF. CDR3 DNA: TGTGCCAGCAGCCCCTTAAGGGGACAGGGTGAGCATTTT. Full variable domain (rest looked up from reference TRBV2 and TRBJ1-5): EPEVTQTPSHQVTQMGQEVILRCVPISNHLYFYWYRQILGQKVEFLVSFYNNEISEKSEIFDDQFSVERPDGSNFTLKIRSTKLEDSAMYFCASSPLRGQGEHFGDGTRLSIL.

The chain couples TRBV10-2 to TRBJ2-5; 8 nucleotides agree with TRBD2. CDR3 length: 13 residues. The junction had 6 bases not matched to a gene; V was cut back by 9 bases and J by 3 bases. Germline assignment: CDR1 WSHSY and CDR2 SAAADI. The CDR3 protein is CASKRGGEETQYF. As DNA, the CDR3 is TGCGCCAGTAAACGGGGGGGCGAAGAGACCCAGTACTTC.

This chain links TRBV29-1 with TRBJ2-1; D is possibly TRBD2 (7 bases). V lost 7 bases to trimming and J lost 7 bases, with 11 bases between them. The CDR3 has 11 amino acids. The germline gives CDR1 SQVTM, CDR2 ANQGSEA. Written as DNA, the CDR3 is TGCAGCGCGGGGGGCCCGAATGAGCAGTTCTTC. Amino acid sequence: CSAGGPNEQFF.

The chain employs TRBV24-1 and TRBJ2-5; TRBD2 agrees at 7 bases. With V trimmed by 10 bases and J by 0 bases, 19 bases remained unmatched. The germline CDR1 and CDR2 sequences are KGHDR and SFDVKD. The CDR3 has 18 amino acids. The CDR3 is CATIGGKKMFYNQETQYF. CDR3 DNA sequence: TGTGCCACAATCGGGGGGAAGAAAATGTTTTACAACCAAGAGACCCAGTACTTC.

The chain has TRBV28 and TRBJ2-1; D is undetermined. V was cut by 2 bases and J by 11 bases, with 10 bases left in between. Germline V gene lookup returns CDR1 MDHEN and CDR2 SYDVKM. CDR3 length: 12 amino acids. The CDR3: CASSLTSGQQFF. The CDR3 region has the DNA TGTGCCAGCAGTTTAACATCTGGCCAGCAGTTCTTC.

The V call is TRBV5-6, the J call TRBJ2-7; 8 nucleotides align to TRBD1. Germline CDR1 is SGHDT and CDR2 is YYEEEE. CDR3 length: 14 residues. The ends lost 4 bases at V and 6 bases at J; junction bases unmatched: 9. The DNA of the CDR3 is TGTGCCAGCAGCCGCGACAGGGGTGCTACCGAGCAGTACTTC. As protein: CASSRDRGATEQYF.

This chain uses TRBV18 with TRBJ2-3; TRBD1 agrees at 7 bases. The CDR3 contains 13 residues. CDR1 and CDR2 (germline): KGHSH, LQKENI. Trimming removed 5 bases from V and 8 bases from J; junction bases left unmatched: 7. In DNA, the CDR3 is TGTGCCAGCTCAGAGGGGGCGGCTGGTACGCAGTATTTT. Residues: CASSEGAAGTQYF.

V is TRBV20-1 and J is TRBJ1-1, with D unresolved. The CDR3 is made up of 11 amino acids. V lost 6 bases to trimming and J lost 1 base, with 6 bases between them. Looked up from germline, CDR1 is DFQATT and CDR2 is SNEGSKA (reference sequence). The CDR3, as DNA: TGCAGTGCAACTCCGAACACTGAAGCTTTCTTT. Its protein is CSATPNTEAFF.

The chain carries TRBV29-1 and TRBJ1-2; D possibly corresponds to TRBD1 (6 bases). Germline lookup yields CDR1 SQVTM and CDR2 ANQGSEA. This CDR3 region has 11 residues. V was shortened by 8 bases and J by 8 bases, with 15 bases between the two germline ends. CDR3 nucleotide sequence: TGCAGCTTTAGGGCAGGGGACGGCTACACCTTC. It codes for CSFRAGDGYTF.

This clone is a singleton in its sample. This chain uses TRBV6-5 with TRBJ2-7, with 11 bases fitting TRBD2. CDR1 MNHEY and CDR2 SVGAGI come from the germline V gene. This CDR3 spans 15 amino acids. V shed 7 bases, J shed 7 bases, and the junction held 12 bases outside the gene matches. Here the CDR3 reads CASKPQPSGGSEQYV. In DNA, the CDR3 is TGTGCCAGCAAGCCCCAACCTAGCGGGGGGTCAGAGCAGTACGTC.

This clone was observed once. The chain recombines TRBV2 with TRBJ2-6; D may be TRBD1 (6 bases). V was shortened by 7 bases and J by 2 bases, with 12 bases between the two germline ends. The CDR3 sequence is 15 residues long. Germline V gene sequence: CDR1 SNHLY, CDR2 FYNNEI. CDR3 sequence (DNA): TGTGCCAGCACGATAGGGGGAACTGGGGCCAACGTCCTGACTTTC. As protein: CASTIGGTGANVLTF.

A single count supports this clone. The V gene is TRBV6-5, the J gene TRBJ1-3; 9 bases fit TRBD1. CDR1 is MNHEY, CDR2 SVGAGI, per germline. The length of the CDR3 is 12 residues. V shed 6 bases and J 9 bases; nucleotides not matched to a gene: 3. In DNA, the CDR3 is TGTGCCAGCAGCACAGGGGGCCTCACCATATATTTT. As protein: CASSTGGLTIYF.

The V and J genes are TRBV6-5 and TRBJ2-7, with TRBD1 matching over 10 bases. Germline V gene lookup returns CDR1 MNHEY and CDR2 SVGAGI. The CDR3 covers 15 residues. J gave up 6 bases and V 6 bases, and 11 bases lay outside the gene matches. Here the CDR3 DNA reads TGTGCCAGCAGCGTTGACAGGGGGCGGGGTGGCGAGCAGTACGTC. This gives the protein CASSVDRGRGGEQYV.

The J gene is TRBJ1-1, the V gene TRBV6-5; 7 bases agree with TRBD1. Germline CDR1 is MNHEY and CDR2 is SVGAGI. This CDR3 region has 16 residues. After removal of 4 bases from V and 3 bases from J, the junction contained 11 bases not matched to a gene. The CDR3 coding sequence is TGTGCCAGCAGTTGGGACAGCGTAACTGGGGACACTGAAGCTTTCTTT. It translates to CASSWDSVTGDTEAFF.

The chain's CDR3 is CAISEPDRDRNTEAFF. In nucleotides, the CDR3 is TGTGCCATCAGTGAACCGGACAGGGATCGGAACACTGAAGCTTTCTTT. The chain joins TRBV10-3 to TRBJ1-1; 8 nucleotides align to TRBD1. The junction had 7 bases not matched to a gene; V was cut back by 3 bases and J by 1 base. The V gene's germline CDR1 is ENHRY and CDR2 SYGVKD. This CDR3 is built from 16 residues.

This chain uses TRBV2 with TRBJ2-6, with 7 bases aligning to TRBD2. Germline V CDR1 and CDR2: SNHLY, FYNNEI. The CDR3 spans 14 residues. V lost 9 bases to trimming and J lost 4 bases; unmatched junction nucleotides: 6. CDR3 in amino acids: CASGEGRGANVLTF. CDR3 nucleotide sequence: TGTGCCAGTGGGGAGGGGCGAGGGGCCAACGTCCTGACTTTC.

The chain employs TRBV10-1 and TRBJ2-1, with D possibly matching TRBD1 (5 bases). The germline CDR1 and CDR2 sequences are WNHNN and SYGVQD (reference sequence). The germline V and J ends were trimmed by 7 bases and 6 bases, with 22 bases remaining between them. The CDR3 consists of 16 residues. The CDR3: CASKLTLPGAPNEQFF. The CDR3 bases are TGCGCCAGCAAACTAACACTCCCTGGGGCCCCCAATGAGCAGTTCTTC.